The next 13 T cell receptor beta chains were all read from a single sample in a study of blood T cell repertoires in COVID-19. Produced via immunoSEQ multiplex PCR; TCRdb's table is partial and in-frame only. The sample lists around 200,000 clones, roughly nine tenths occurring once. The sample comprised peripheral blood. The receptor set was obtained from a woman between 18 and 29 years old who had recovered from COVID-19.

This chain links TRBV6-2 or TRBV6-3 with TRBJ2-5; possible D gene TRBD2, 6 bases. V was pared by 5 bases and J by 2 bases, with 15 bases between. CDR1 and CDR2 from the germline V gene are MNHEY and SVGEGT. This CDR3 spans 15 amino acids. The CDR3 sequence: CASSTPSVWQETQYF. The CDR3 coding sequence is TGTGCCAGCAGTACCCCTAGCGTCTGGCAAGAGACCCAGTACTTC.

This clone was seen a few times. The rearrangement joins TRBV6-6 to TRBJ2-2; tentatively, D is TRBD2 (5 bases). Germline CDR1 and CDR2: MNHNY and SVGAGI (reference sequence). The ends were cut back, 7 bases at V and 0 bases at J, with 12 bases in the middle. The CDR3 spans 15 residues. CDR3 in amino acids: CASIREVANTGELFF. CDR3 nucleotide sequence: TGTGCCAGCATCCGGGAAGTCGCGAACACCGGGGAGCTGTTTTTT.

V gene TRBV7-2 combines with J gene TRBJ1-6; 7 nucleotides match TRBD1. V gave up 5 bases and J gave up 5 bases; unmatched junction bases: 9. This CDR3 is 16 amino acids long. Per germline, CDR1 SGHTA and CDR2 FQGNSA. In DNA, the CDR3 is TGTGCCAGCAGCATTTCCCGGGGACAGAATAATTCACCCCTCCACTTT. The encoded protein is CASSISRGQNNSPLHF.

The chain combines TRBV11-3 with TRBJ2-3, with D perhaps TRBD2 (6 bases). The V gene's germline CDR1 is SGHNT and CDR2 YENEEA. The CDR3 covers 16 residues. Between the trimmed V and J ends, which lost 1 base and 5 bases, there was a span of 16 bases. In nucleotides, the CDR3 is TGTGCCAGCAGCTTAGGATGGCATGCCGGGGGAGATACGCAGTATTTT. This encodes CASSLGWHAGGDTQYF.

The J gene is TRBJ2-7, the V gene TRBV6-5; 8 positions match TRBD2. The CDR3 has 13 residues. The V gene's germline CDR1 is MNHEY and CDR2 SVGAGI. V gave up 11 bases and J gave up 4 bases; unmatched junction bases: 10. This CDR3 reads CASAREAAYEQYF. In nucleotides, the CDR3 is TGTGCCTCAGCGCGGGAGGCCGCTTACGAGCAGTACTTC.

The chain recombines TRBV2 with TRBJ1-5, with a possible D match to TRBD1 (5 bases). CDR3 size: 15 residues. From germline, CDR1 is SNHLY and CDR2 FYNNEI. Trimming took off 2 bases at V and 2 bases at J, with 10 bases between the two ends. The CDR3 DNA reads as TGTGCCAGCAGTGAATTCGCGGGGCGCAATCAGCCCCAGCATTTT. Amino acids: CASSEFAGRNQPQHF.

The CDR3 protein is CASSYTDTYEQYF. As DNA, the CDR3 is TGTGCCAGCAGTTACACCGACACCTACGAGCAGTACTTC. The chain links TRBV6-5 to TRBJ2-7; D remains unclear. CDR1 MNHEY and CDR2 SVGAGI come from the germline V gene. V was cut by 2 bases and J by 2 bases, with 7 bases left in between. CDR3 size: 13 residues.

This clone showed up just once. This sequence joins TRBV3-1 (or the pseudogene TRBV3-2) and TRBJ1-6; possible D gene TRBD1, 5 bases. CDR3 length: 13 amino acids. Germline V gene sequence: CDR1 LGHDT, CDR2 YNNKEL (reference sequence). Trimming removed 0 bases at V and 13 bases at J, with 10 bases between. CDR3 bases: TGTGCCAGCAGCCAAGATTGGGGCATTCCCCTCCACTTT. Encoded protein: CASSQDWGIPLHF.

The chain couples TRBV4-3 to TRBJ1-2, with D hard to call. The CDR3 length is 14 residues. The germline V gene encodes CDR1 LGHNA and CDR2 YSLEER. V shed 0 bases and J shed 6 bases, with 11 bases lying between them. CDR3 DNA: TGCGCCAGCAGCCAAGAAGTACGGGAACATGGCTACACCTTC. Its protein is CASSQEVREHGYTF.

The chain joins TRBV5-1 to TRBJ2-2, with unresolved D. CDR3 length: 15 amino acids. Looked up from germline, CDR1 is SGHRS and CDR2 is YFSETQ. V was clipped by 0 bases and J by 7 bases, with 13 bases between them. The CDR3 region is CASSLARGAYGELFF. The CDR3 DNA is TGCGCCAGCAGCTTGGCCCGTGGTGCCTACGGGGAGCTGTTTTTT.

CDR3 DNA: TGTGCCACCAGCAGAGAACGAAGGGGCGTCCCCGACTTCTATGGCTACACCTTC. Translation: CATSRERRGVPDFYGYTF. V is TRBV15 and J is TRBJ1-2; maybe TRBD1 (5 bases). There are 18 residues in the CDR3. Per germline, CDR1 LNHNV and CDR2 YYDKDF (reference sequence). Between the trimmed V and J ends, which lost 0 bases and 4 bases, there was a span of 21 bases.

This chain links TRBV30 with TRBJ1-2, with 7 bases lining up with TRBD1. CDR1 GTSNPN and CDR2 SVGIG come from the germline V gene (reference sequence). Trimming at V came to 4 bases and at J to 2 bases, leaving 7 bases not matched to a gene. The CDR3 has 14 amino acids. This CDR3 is CAWTRTGQNYGYTF. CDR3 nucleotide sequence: TGTGCCTGGACCAGGACAGGACAAAACTATGGCTACACCTTC.

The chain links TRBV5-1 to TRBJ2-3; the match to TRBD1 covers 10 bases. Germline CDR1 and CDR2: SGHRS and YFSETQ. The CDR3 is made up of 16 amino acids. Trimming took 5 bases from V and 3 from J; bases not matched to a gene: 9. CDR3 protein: CASRAGTGVLTDTQYF. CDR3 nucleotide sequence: TGCGCCAGCAGGGCCGGGACAGGGGTTTTAACAGATACGCAGTATTTT.